The 11 T cell receptor beta chains below were found in one sample sequenced in a study of blood T cell repertoires in COVID-19. Using immunoSEQ multiplex PCR, the repertoire was profiled, and TCRdb retains in-frame clones only, with some absent. The sample contains around 16,000 clones, around four fifths of which appear only once. Sequenced: peripheral blood. These receptors came from an elderly man with active COVID-19.

The table lists this clone with a count of one. The chain carries TRBV5-1 and TRBJ1-1, with 7 bases fitting TRBD1. CDR1 is SGHRS, CDR2 YFSETQ, per germline. This CDR3 spans 14 amino acids. V was pared by 4 bases and J by 1 base, with 4 bases of the junction left unmatched. CDR3 region: CASSATGANTEAFF. Here the CDR3 DNA reads TGCGCCAGCAGCGCCACAGGGGCGAACACTGAAGCTTTCTTT.

The chain combines TRBV30 with TRBJ2-6; D gene unclear. CDR1 and CDR2 from the germline V gene are GTSNPN and SVGIG (reference sequence). The CDR3 sequence is 13 residues long. V was pared by 4 bases and J by 0 bases, with 4 bases between. The CDR3 DNA follows: TGTGCCTGGATCAGCTCTGGGGCCAACGTCCTGACTTTC. It encodes CAWISSGANVLTF.

The chain joins TRBV7-9 to TRBJ1-5; weak D call: TRBD1 (5 bases). Per the germline V gene, CDR1 is SEHNR and CDR2 is FQNEAQ (reference sequence). The CDR3 is 14 residues long. Trimming removed 2 bases at V and 5 bases at J, with 10 bases between. CDR3 sequence reads: CASSLSGLDQPQHF. CDR3 sequence (DNA): TGTGCCAGCAGCTTATCAGGGTTAGATCAGCCCCAGCATTTT.

The chain is built from TRBV19 and TRBJ2-7; 7 bases are a match to TRBD1. The V and J ends lost 7 bases and 2 bases, in that order; junction bases with no gene match: 8. CDR3 length: 14 residues. The germline V gene has CDR1 LNHDA and CDR2 SQIVND (reference sequence). This CDR3 is CASNPTGLTYEQYF. CDR3 sequence (DNA): TGTGCCAGTAACCCGACAGGGCTAACCTACGAGCAGTACTTC. The variable domain in full, completed from reference TRBV19 and TRBJ2-7, reads DGGITQSPKYLFRKEGQNVTLSCEQNLNHDAMYWYRQDPGQGLRLIYYSQIVNDFQKGDIAEGYSVSREKKESFPLTVTSAQKNPTAFYLCASNPTGLTYEQYFGPGTRLTVT.

The V and J genes are TRBV7-2 and TRBJ1-2; 11 nucleotides align to TRBD1. Germline V gives CDR1 SGHTA, CDR2 FQGNSA. V was pared by 4 bases and J by 8 bases, with 6 bases of the junction left unmatched. The CDR3 loop spans 14 amino acids. The CDR3 protein is CASSSRTGGRGYTF. Here the CDR3 DNA reads TGTGCCAGCAGCTCCAGGACAGGGGGCAGGGGCTACACCTTC. Full variable domain (rest looked up from reference TRBV7-2 and TRBJ1-2): GAGVSQSPSNKVTEKGKDVELRCDPISGHTALYWYRQSLGQGLEFLIYFQGNSAPDKSGLPSDRFSAERTGGSVSTLTIQRTQQEDSAVYLCASSSRTGGRGYTFGSGTRLTVV.

The J gene is TRBJ2-1, the V gene TRBV9; TRBD2 agrees at 14 bases. CDR1 is SGDLS, CDR2 YYNGEE, per germline. Germline trimming cut 3 bases from V and 7 bases from J; bases unmatched to any gene: 6. The CDR3 is made up of 16 amino acids. The CDR3 sequence: CASSARLAGGENEQFF. In DNA, the CDR3 is TGTGCCAGCAGCGCCCGACTAGCGGGAGGGGAGAATGAGCAGTTCTTC.

This clone has just one count. The chain recombines TRBV5-1 with TRBJ1-3; tentative D call: TRBD1 (5 bases). Germline lookup yields CDR1 SGHRS and CDR2 YFSETQ. The CDR3 contains 17 residues. V shed 2 bases and J shed 0 bases, with 15 bases lying between them. For the CDR3, the DNA is TGCGCCAGCAGCTTTGGGCTCAGGGTAAACTCTGGAAACACCATATATTTT. Its protein is CASSFGLRVNSGNTIYF.

The sample holds one count of this clone. The chain's CDR3 is CASSFQGSSYNSPLHF. CDR3 coding DNA: TGTGCCAGCAGCTTTCAGGGTTCGTCCTATAATTCACCCCTCCACTTT. The chain is built from TRBV13 and TRBJ1-6; D possibly corresponds to TRBD1 (5 bases). Per germline, CDR1 PRHDT and CDR2 FYEKMQ (reference sequence). With 3 bases removed from V and 1 base from J, the gap between germline ends came to 10 bases. This CDR3 has 16 residues.

The chain carries TRBV9 and TRBJ2-7; 9 bases agree with TRBD2. J lost 6 bases, V lost 0 bases, and 4 bases had no gene match. The CDR3 has 14 residues. Germline CDR1 is SGDLS and CDR2 is YYNGEE. CDR3 DNA: TGTGCCAGCAGCGTAGGCGGACTAGCGACCGAGCAGTACTTC. This gives the protein CASSVGGLATEQYF. Complete variable domain (other parts from reference TRBV9 and TRBJ2-7): DSGVTQTPKHLITATGQRVTLRCSPRSGDLSVYWYQQSLDQGLQFLIQYYNGEERAKGNILERFSAQQFPDLHSELNLSSLELGDSALYFCASSVGGLATEQYFGPGTRLTVT.

This clone has more than one count but fewer than ten. V is TRBV28 and J is TRBJ1-2; 9 bases fit TRBD1. Germline V CDR1 and CDR2: MDHEN, SYDVKM. Germline trimming cut 3 bases from V and 7 bases from J; bases unmatched to any gene: 3. The CDR3 loop spans 13 amino acids. The CDR3, as DNA: TGTGCCAGCAGTTTTACAGGGGGCGGTGGCTACACCTTC. Protein: CASSFTGGGGYTF.

This clone was observed a few times. CDR3 nucleotides: TGTGCCAGCAGTTGGACAGGGGATCAGCCCCAGCATTTT. Its translation is CASSWTGDQPQHF. This chain connects TRBV2 to TRBJ1-5; 9 positions match TRBD1. With V trimmed by 5 bases and J by 5 bases, 1 base remained unmatched. Germline CDR1 is SNHLY and CDR2 is FYNNEI. This CDR3 is built from 13 residues.